This T cell receptor beta chain was identified in a study of CD8+CD57+ T cells in acquired aplastic anemia. Whole-study context: Healthy donor CD4+ samples were sequenced to a depth that averaged roughly 9.9 million reads.

The germline gives CDR1 SGHTS, CDR2 YDEGEE. The CDR3 has 14 amino acids. The V and J ends lost 3 bases and 7 bases, in that order; junction bases with no gene match: 3. CDR3 and TCR beta VDJ profiling relied on genomic DNA as the template. TCRdb called the reads again in MiXCR, with one record for every CDR3 protein. Here the sample spans about 190,000 distinct CDR3 sequences, about 53% being singletons. To note about this clonotype: This could be a read error, since a much larger clone is one nucleotide away.

The clonotype comes from a human donor in good health, serving as a control. Material: sorted CD4+, CD8+, or CD8+CD57+ T cells (not recorded which) from PBMCs. The V and J genes are TRBV5-8 and TRBJ2-1; 11 nucleotides match TRBD1. CDR3 residues: CASSCGTGGNEQFF. The CDR3 DNA is TGTGCCAGCAGCTGCGGGACAGGGGGAAATGAGCAGTTCTTC.